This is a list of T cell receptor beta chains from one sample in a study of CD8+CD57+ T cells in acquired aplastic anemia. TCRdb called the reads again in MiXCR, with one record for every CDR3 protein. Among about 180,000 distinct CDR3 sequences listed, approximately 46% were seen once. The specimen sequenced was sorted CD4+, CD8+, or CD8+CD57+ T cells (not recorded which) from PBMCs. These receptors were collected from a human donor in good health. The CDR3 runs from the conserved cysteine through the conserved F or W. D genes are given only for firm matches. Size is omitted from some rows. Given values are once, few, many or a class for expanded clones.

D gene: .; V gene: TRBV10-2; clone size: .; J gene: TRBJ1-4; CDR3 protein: CASSQGAREKLFF; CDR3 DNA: TGCGCCAGCAGTCAAGGGGCTAGGGAAAAACTGTTTTTT
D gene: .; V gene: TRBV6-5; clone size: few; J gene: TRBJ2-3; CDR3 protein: CASSYSTSKDTDTQYF; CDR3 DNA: TGTGCCAGCAGTTACTCGACCTCGAAGGACACAGATACGCAGTATTTT
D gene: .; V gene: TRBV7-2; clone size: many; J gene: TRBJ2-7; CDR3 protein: CASSLASSYEQYF; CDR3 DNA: TGTGCCAGCAGCTTAGCGTCATCCTACGAGCAGTACTTC
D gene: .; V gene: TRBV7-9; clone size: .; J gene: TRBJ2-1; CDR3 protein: CASSRGAQWDEQFF; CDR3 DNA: TGTGCCAGCAGCCGAGGGGCCCAATGGGATGAGCAGTTCTTC
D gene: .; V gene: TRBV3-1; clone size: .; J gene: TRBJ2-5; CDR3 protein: CASSQRDRRPQETQYF; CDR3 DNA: TGTGCCAGCAGCCAGAGGGACCGCAGGCCTCAAGAGACCCAGTACTTC
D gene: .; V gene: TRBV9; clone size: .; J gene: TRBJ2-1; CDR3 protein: CASSATNRVGGRGNEQFF; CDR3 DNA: TGTGCCAGCAGCGCCACCAACAGGGTGGGGGGCCGGGGCAATGAGCAGTTCTTC
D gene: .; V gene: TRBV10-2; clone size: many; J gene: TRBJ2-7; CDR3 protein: CASHRDPESYEQYF; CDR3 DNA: TGCGCCAGCCACCGGGACCCGGAATCCTACGAGCAGTACTTC
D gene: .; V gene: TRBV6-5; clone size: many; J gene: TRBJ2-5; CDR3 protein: CASSNGGAQYF; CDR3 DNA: TGTGCCAGCAGCAACGGCGGGGCCCAGTACTTC
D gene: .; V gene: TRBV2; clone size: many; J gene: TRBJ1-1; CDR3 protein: CASSEAWVDTEAFF; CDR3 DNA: TGTGCCAGCAGTGAAGCGTGGGTGGACACTGAAGCTTTCTTT
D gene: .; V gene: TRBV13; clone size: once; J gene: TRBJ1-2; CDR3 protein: CASSLRSHHRAVGYTF; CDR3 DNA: TGTGCCAGCAGTCTTAGGAGTCATCACAGGGCAGTGGGCTACACCTTC
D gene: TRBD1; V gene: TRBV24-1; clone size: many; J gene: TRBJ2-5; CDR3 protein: CATSDSPGGVGGETQYF; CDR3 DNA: TGTGCCACCAGTGATTCACCAGGGGGCGTAGGTGGAGAGACCCAGTACTTC
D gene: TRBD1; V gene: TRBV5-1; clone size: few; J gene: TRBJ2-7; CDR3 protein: CASTINRGTYEQYF; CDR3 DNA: TGCGCCAGCACCATCAACAGGGGCACCTACGAGCAGTACTTC
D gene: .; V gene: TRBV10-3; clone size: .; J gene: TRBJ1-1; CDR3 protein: CATSLGGMNTEAFF; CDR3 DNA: TGTGCCACCTCCCTCGGGGGGATGAACACTGAAGCTTTCTTT
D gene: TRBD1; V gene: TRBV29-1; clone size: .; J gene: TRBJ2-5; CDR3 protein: CSVLRLTGVETQYF; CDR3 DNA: TGCAGCGTCCTGAGATTGACAGGGGTCGAGACCCAGTACTTC
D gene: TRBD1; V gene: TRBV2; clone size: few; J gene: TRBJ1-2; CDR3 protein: CASSELGTGYGYTF; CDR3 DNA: TGTGCCAGCAGTGAACTCGGGACAGGGTACGGCTACACCTTC
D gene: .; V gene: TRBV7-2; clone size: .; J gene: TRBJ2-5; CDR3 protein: CASSVDGGQETQYF; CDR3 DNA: TGTGCCAGCAGCGTGGACGGGGGCCAAGAGACCCAGTACTTC
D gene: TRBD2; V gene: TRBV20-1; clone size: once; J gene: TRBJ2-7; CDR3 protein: CSVSSGRGYEQYF; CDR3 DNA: TGCAGTGTTTCGAGCGGGAGGGGCTACGAGCAGTACTTC
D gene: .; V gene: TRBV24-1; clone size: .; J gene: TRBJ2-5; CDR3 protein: CATSLSNRLRETQYF; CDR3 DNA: TGTGCCACCAGTTTATCGAATAGGTTGAGAGAGACCCAGTACTTC
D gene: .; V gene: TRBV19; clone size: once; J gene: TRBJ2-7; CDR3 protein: CASSIEGRYEQYF; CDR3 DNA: TGTGCCAGTAGTATAGAGGGCCGGTACGAGCAGTACTTC
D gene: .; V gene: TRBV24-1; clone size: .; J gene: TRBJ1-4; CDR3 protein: CATSDGQDEKLFF; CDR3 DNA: TGTGCCACCAGTGATGGGCAGGATGAAAAACTGTTTTTT
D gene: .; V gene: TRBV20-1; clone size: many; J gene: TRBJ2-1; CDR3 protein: CSAAGLRAVYNEQFF; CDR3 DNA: TGCAGTGCCGCCGGACTACGGGCAGTATACAATGAGCAGTTCTTC
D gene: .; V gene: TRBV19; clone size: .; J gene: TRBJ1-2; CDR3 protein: CASSPRGGTNYGYTF; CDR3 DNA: TGTGCCAGTAGTCCCAGGGGCGGAACTAACTATGGCTACACCTTC
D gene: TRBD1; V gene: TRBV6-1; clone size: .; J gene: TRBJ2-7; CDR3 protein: CASSPLEQGAVITYEQYF; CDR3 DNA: TGTGCCAGCAGCCCCCTCGAACAGGGGGCGGTTATTACCTACGAGCAGTACTTC
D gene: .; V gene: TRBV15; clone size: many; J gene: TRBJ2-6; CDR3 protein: CATSRGQGNSGANVLTF; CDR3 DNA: TGTGCCACCAGCAGAGGGCAGGGTAACTCTGGGGCCAACGTCCTGACTTTC
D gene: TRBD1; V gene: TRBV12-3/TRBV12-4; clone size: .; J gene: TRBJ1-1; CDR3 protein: CASSYGQGAYVTEAFF; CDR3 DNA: TGTGCCAGCAGTTATGGACAGGGGGCGTATGTCACTGAAGCTTTCTTT
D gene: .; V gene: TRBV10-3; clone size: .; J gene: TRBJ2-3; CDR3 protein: CAISLDFSGTDTQYF; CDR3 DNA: TGTGCCATCAGCCTAGATTTTTCCGGCACAGATACGCAGTATTTT
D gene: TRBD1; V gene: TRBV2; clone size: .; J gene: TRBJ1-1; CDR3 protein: CASRGQGNTEAFF; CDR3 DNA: TGTGCCAGCAGGGGACAGGGGAACACTGAAGCTTTCTTT
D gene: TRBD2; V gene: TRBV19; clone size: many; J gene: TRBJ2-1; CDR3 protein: CASSLIAGGLYNEQFF; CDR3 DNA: TGTGCCAGTAGTCTCATAGCGGGAGGTCTCTACAATGAGCAGTTCTTC
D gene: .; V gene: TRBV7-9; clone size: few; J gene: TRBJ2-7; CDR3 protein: CASSHAYEQYF; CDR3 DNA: TGTGCCAGCAGCCATGCCTACGAGCAGTACTTC
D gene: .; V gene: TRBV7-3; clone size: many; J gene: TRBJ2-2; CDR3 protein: CASSLNGGSGELFF; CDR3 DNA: TGTGCCAGCAGCTTAAATGGGGGGAGCGGGGAGCTGTTTTTT
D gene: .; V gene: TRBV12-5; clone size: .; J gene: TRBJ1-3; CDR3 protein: CASGLTDSGNTIYF; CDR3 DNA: TGTGCTAGTGGTTTGACAGACTCTGGAAACACCATATATTTT
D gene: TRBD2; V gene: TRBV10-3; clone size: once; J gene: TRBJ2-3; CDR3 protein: CAIATSGATDTQYF; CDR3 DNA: TGTGCCATCGCGACTAGCGGGGCTACAGATACGCAGTATTTT
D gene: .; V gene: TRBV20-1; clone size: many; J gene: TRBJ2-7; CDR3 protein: CSARGVAGNGEQYF; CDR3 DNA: TGCAGTGCTAGAGGCGTAGCCGGCAATGGGGAGCAGTACTTC
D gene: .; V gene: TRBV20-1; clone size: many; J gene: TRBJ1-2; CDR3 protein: CSATTGKAGGYTF; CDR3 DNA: TGCAGTGCTACTACAGGGAAGGCCGGTGGCTACACCTTC
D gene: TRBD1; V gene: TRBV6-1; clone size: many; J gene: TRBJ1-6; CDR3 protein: CASTKGGTGVRVLHF; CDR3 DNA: TGTGCCAGCACCAAGGGAGGGACAGGAGTTCGGGTCCTCCACTTT
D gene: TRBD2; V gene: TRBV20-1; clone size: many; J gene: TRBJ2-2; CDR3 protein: CSAASGRADTGELFF; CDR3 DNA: TGCAGTGCTGCTAGCGGGAGGGCTGACACCGGGGAGCTGTTTTTT
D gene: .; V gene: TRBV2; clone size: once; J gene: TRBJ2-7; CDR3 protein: CASQSGSSSYEQYF; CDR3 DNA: TGTGCCAGCCAGTCAGGATCTAGCTCCTACGAGCAGTACTTC
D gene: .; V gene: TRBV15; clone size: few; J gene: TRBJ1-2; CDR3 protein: CATSLEPTDFYGYTF; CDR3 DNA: TGTGCCACCAGCCTTGAACCGACAGATTTCTATGGCTACACCTTC
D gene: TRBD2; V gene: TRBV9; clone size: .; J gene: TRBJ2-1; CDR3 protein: CASSPFLAVSYNEQFF; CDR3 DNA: TGTGCCAGCAGCCCCTTTCTAGCGGTATCCTACAATGAGCAGTTCTTC
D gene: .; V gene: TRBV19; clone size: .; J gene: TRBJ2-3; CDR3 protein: CASSIGRTSRDTQYF; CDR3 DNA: TGTGCCAGTAGTATAGGACGAACCTCCCGGGATACGCAGTATTTT
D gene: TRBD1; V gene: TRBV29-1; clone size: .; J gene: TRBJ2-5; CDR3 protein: CSVESRTGGQPRLQTQYF; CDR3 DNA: TGCAGCGTCGAATCCAGGACAGGGGGACAACCAAGACTCCAGACCCAGTACTTC
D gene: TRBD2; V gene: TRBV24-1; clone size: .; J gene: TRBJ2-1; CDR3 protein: CATSGTSGSNNEQFF; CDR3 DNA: TGTGCCACCAGCGGGACTAGCGGGAGTAACAATGAGCAGTTCTTC
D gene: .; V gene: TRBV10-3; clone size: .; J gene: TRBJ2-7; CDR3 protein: CAISESWYEQYF; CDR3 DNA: TGTGCCATCAGTGAGTCCTGGTACGAGCAGTACTTC
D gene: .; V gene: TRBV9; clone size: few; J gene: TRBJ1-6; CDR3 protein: CASSVGRGYNSPLHF; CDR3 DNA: TGTGCCAGCAGCGTAGGGAGGGGCTATAATTCACCCCTCCACTTT
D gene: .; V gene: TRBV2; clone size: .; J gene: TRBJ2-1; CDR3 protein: CASSDDYNEQFF; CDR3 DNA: TGTGCCAGCTCCGATGACTACAATGAGCAGTTCTTC
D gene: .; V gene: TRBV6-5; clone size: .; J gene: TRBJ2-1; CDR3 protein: CASSLWPDNEQFF; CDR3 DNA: TGTGCCAGCAGTTTATGGCCGGACAATGAGCAGTTCTTC
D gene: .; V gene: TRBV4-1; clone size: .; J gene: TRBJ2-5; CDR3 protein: CASSQDTDSWGTQHF; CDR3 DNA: TGCGCCAGCAGCCAAGACACGGATTCCTGGGGGACCCAGCACTTC
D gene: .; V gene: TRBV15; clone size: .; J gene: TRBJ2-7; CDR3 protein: CATSRDAIDYEQYF; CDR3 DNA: TGTGCCACCAGCAGAGACGCCATCGACTACGAGCAGTACTTC
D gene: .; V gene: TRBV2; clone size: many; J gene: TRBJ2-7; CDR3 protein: CASRRQAYEQYF; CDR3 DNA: TGTGCCAGCAGGAGACAGGCCTACGAGCAGTACTTC
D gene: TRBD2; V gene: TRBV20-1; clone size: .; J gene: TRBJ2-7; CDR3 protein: CSARFRASGSYEQYF; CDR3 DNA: TGCAGTGCTAGGTTTAGGGCTAGCGGGAGTTACGAGCAGTACTTC